This entry describes one TCR beta chain. TCRdb reprocessed the 5' RACE reads and keeps a single row for each CDR3 protein, giving no DNA. This table holds a few hundred thousand distinct CDR3 sequences. This sample was included in a study of T cells expressing NK-cell markers. The overall study: Among the eight sequenced donors, seven tested HCMV-seropositive and one tested seronegative.

The CDR3 loop spans 17 amino acids. The V gene's germline CDR1 is SQVTM and CDR2 ANQGSEA. The sample consisted of blood T cells: a sorted CD56 or NKG2C T cell subset, CD4+ or CD8+ T cells, or bulk PBMC T cells (not recorded which). The chain joins TRBV29-1 to TRBJ1-1; the TRBD1 assignment by TCRdb is unverifiable without DNA. The clonotype was recovered from a man younger than 35 in good health. CDR3 loop: CSVEAFLPTGGNTEAFF.